These 29 T cell receptor beta chains came from one sample sequenced in a study of breast tumors, draining lymph nodes, adjacent tissues. Using its own MiXCR run on the multiplex PCR reads, TCRdb lists one record per CDR3 protein. This table holds approximately 300,000 distinct CDR3 sequences, around 30% found once. Breast cancer patients provided tissue from their axillary draining lymph nodes. Sequencing used axillary lymph node tissue. These receptors were taken from a female donor with breast cancer. Some clones in this sample may be carry-over from other donors' samples.

On this clonotype: This could be a read error, since a much larger clone is one nucleotide away. V gene TRBV5-4 combines with J gene TRBJ2-3; D tentatively fits TRBD1 or TRBD2 (5 bases each). Germline loops: CDR1 SGHNT, CDR2 YYREEE (reference sequence). There are 13 residues in the CDR3. The V end lost 0 bases, the J end lost 13 bases, and 15 bases lay between the germline ends. The CDR3 spells CASSLGSAMGEYF. The CDR3 region has the DNA TGTGCCAGCAGCTTGGGATCGGCTATGGGGGAGTATTTT.

This clonotype was counted many times. V gene TRBV6-1 combines with J gene TRBJ2-3; the match to TRBD2 covers 7 bases. Per the germline V gene, CDR1 is MNHNS and CDR2 is SASEGT. This CDR3 region has 15 residues. With V trimmed by 7 bases and J by 1 base, 8 bases remained unmatched. Here the CDR3 DNA reads TGTGCCAGCAAGCTGCGGGAGATCGGCACAGATACGCAGTATTTT. It encodes CASKLREIGTDTQYF.

The table lists this clonotype with many counts. This chain joins TRBV12-3 or TRBV12-4 and TRBJ2-1; D is tentatively TRBD1 or TRBD2 (6 bases each). The CDR3 spans 12 residues. The V gene lost 5 bases and the J gene lost 10 bases, with 12 bases spanning the gap. The CDR3: CASSPGGFEQFF. The CDR3 DNA follows: TGTGCCAGCAGTCCCGGGGGCTTCGAGCAGTTCTTC.

This clonotype occurred many times. The CDR3 protein is CASSLRSAKTQYF. As DNA, the CDR3 is TGTGCCAGCAGCCTTCGGTCAGCGAAGACCCAGTACTTC. The chain is built from TRBV3-1 and TRBJ2-5; D is unclear. The CDR3 consists of 13 residues. Trimming shortened V by 4 bases and J by 6 bases, and 12 bases separated the two germline ends. The germline V gene has CDR1 LGHDT and CDR2 YNNKEL (reference sequence).

There are many counts of this clonotype. V is TRBV20-1 and J is TRBJ2-3, with D possibly matching TRBD1 (6 bases). Germline CDR1 is DFQATT and CDR2 is SNEGSKA (reference sequence). V was clipped by 5 bases and J by 1 base, with 13 bases between them. This CDR3 has 14 amino acids. The CDR3 region is CSAFGQRGTDTQYF. The CDR3 nucleotides are TGCAGTGCTTTCGGACAGAGGGGCACAGATACGCAGTATTTT.

Turning to this clonotype: One base away lies a much larger clone, so this may be a sequencing read error. V is TRBV30 and J is TRBJ1-2; unclear D gene. Trimming cost V 0 bases and J 6 bases, with 11 bases left between them. The length of the CDR3 is 13 residues. CDR1 and CDR2 (germline): GTSNPN, SVGIG (reference sequence). CDR3 nucleotides: TGTGCCTGGAGTGTACTTGGGATGGATGGCTACACCTTC. This encodes CAWSVLGMDGYTF.

This clonotype was observed many times. The V and J genes are TRBV6-6 and TRBJ2-5; D is possibly TRBD1 (7 bases). V lost 6 bases and J 4 bases, leaving 18 bases between the germline ends. The CDR3 runs to 15 residues. The V gene's germline CDR1 is MNHNY and CDR2 SVGAGI (reference sequence). This chain's CDR3 is CASREGGRGTETQYF. CDR3 sequence (DNA): TGTGCCAGCAGAGAGGGAGGCAGGGGGACAGAGACCCAGTACTTC.

This clonotype was counted ten times or more. For the CDR3, the DNA is TGTGCCAGCAGTTTCGTCTCGGGAGAGCAGTTCTTC. Its translation: CASSFVSGEQFF. J is TRBJ2-1 and V is TRBV12-3 or TRBV12-4; D may be TRBD2 (5 bases). The V end was cut by 3 bases, the J end by 10 bases, with 10 bases between. The CDR3 consists of 12 residues.

This clonotype has a count of ten or more. V and J are TRBV20-1 and TRBJ2-1, with D possibly called TRBD1 or TRBD2 (5 bases each). The CDR3 extends over 14 amino acids. V dropped 5 bases and J dropped 1 base, with 12 bases sitting between them. CDR1 is DFQATT and CDR2 is SNEGSKA in the germline V gene (reference sequence). CDR3 loop: CSARRGRSYNEQFF. The CDR3 DNA sequence: TGCAGTGCTCGACGGGGCAGATCCTACAATGAGCAGTTCTTC.

With respect to this clonotype: Given the absence of the conserved phenylalanine or tryptophan at the CDR3 end, a read error is likely. This chain connects TRBV10-1 to TRBJ1-5; 8 nucleotides line up with TRBD1. Germline assignment: CDR1 WNHNN and CDR2 SYGVQD (reference sequence). The CDR3 consists of 16 residues. The trim removed 3 bases at V and 4 bases at J, leaving 8 bases unmatched. CDR3: CASSDNRGGGNQPQHS. CDR3 coding DNA: TGCGCCAGCAGTGACAACAGGGGGGGTGGGAATCAGCCCCAGCATTCT.

About this clonotype itself: This may stem from a read error, because a much larger clone lies one nucleotide away. This sequence joins TRBV20-1 and TRBJ2-7; tentative D call: TRBD2 (5 bases). The ends were cut back, 4 bases at V and 0 bases at J, with 13 bases in the middle. The CDR3 sequence is 14 residues long. Germline CDR1 and CDR2: DFQATT and SNEGSKA (reference sequence). The DNA of the CDR3 is TGCAGTGCTATTTTCCCGGGGAGCTCCTACGAGCAGTACTTC. Its translation is CSAIFPGSSYEQYF.

Comments on this clonotype: This may be a read error, as it is one base from a much larger clone. This CDR3 is missing its conserved last phenylalanine or tryptophan, likely due to a read error. The rearrangement joins TRBV7-2 to TRBJ2-7, with 7 positions matching TRBD1. Trimming removed 3 bases from V and 0 bases from J; junction bases left unmatched: 2. This CDR3 comprises 14 residues. Germline V lookup: CDR1 SGHTA, CDR2 FQGNSA. CDR3 loop: CASSLGQHSYEQYL. The CDR3, as DNA: TGTGCCAGCAGCTTGGGACAGCACTCCTACGAGCAGTACCTC.

This clonotype was counted at least ten times. The chain has TRBV12-3 or TRBV12-4 and TRBJ2-5, with D tentatively TRBD2 (6 bases). The CDR3 is 15 residues long. V dropped 4 bases and J dropped 1 base, with 13 bases sitting between them. This CDR3 is CASSWRGSSQETQYF. The CDR3 coding sequence is TGTGCCAGCAGTTGGAGGGGAAGTAGCCAAGAGACCCAGTACTTC.

This clonotype has a count of ten or more. The germline gene is not matched at one end of the junction; a read error may be the cause. The chain combines TRBV20-1 with TRBJ1-4, with D possibly being TRBD1 (5 bases). This CDR3 contains 14 residues. Germline V gene lookup returns CDR1 DFQATT and CDR2 SNEGSKA (reference sequence). In nucleotides, the CDR3 is TGCAATGCTAGAGATCTGGGTCGGGGGAGAAAACTGTTTTTT. Residues: CNARDLGRGRKLFF.

This clonotype was counted many times. The chain employs TRBV4-2 and TRBJ1-2; no clear D gene. V was cut by 0 bases and J by 0 bases, with 8 bases left in between. The V gene's germline CDR1 is LGHNA and CDR2 YNFKEQ. CDR3 length: 15 residues. CDR3 region: CASSQEARANYGYTF. The DNA for the CDR3 is TGTGCCAGCAGCCAAGAGGCCAGAGCTAACTATGGCTACACCTTC.

This clonotype was counted a few times. The V call is TRBV6-2 or TRBV6-3, the J call TRBJ2-1; no clear D gene. The CDR3 is 13 residues long. Trimming cost V 2 bases and J 7 bases, with 9 bases left between them. Per germline, CDR1 MNHEY and CDR2 SVGEGT. CDR3 nucleotide sequence: TGTGCCAGCAGTTACCCGAAGGGAAATGAGCAGTTCTTC. Its translation: CASSYPKGNEQFF.

The rearrangement uses TRBV18 and TRBJ2-7, with D perhaps TRBD1 or TRBD2 (5 bases each). Germline-derived CDR1 and CDR2 are KGHSH and LQKENI. The CDR3 has 14 amino acids. V dropped 0 bases and J dropped 0 bases, with 6 bases sitting between them. The CDR3 region is CASSPPGVSYEQYF. In DNA, the CDR3 is TGTGCCAGCTCACCACCGGGGGTCTCCTACGAGCAGTACTTC.

Turning to this clonotype: This may stem from a read error, because a much larger clone lies one nucleotide away. V gene TRBV9 combines with J gene TRBJ2-7; D gene uncertain. Per the germline V gene, CDR1 is SGDLS and CDR2 is YYNGEE. Trimming shortened V by 4 bases and J by 3 bases, and 14 bases separated the two germline ends. The length of the CDR3 is 14 residues. The CDR3 region has the DNA TGTGCCAGCAGCTCCCATTGGGCTCGCTACGAGCAGTACTTC. Translation: CASSSHWARYEQYF.

The chain links TRBV10-3 to TRBJ2-3, with 14 bases that match TRBD2. Trimming removed 4 bases from V and 2 bases from J; junction bases left unmatched: 5. From germline, CDR1 is ENHRY and CDR2 SYGVKD. This CDR3 has 17 amino acids. The CDR3 sequence: CAISGGLAGVTTDTQYF. Written as DNA, the CDR3 is TGTGCCATCAGTGGGGGACTAGCGGGAGTGACCACAGATACGCAGTATTTT.

This clonotype was picked up a small number of times. The V gene is TRBV19, the J gene TRBJ1-3; D is possibly TRBD1 (5 bases). Germline V gives CDR1 LNHDA, CDR2 SQIVND (reference sequence). CDR3 size: 18 residues. The germline V and J ends were trimmed by 9 bases and 0 bases, with 24 bases remaining between them. The CDR3 DNA follows: TGTGCCAGCTCAGTCCTTCCCGGGGCCAGTAACTCTGGAAACACCATATATTTT. Residues: CASSVLPGASNSGNTIYF.

As concerns this clonotype: A junction end diverges from the germline sequence, so it may reflect a read error. The chain joins TRBV30 to TRBJ2-3; TRBD1 might be the D (5 bases). Germline V gene lookup returns CDR1 GTSNPN and CDR2 SVGIG (reference sequence). The CDR3 runs 14 residues. The CDR3 region has the DNA TGTGCCTGGAGTGTAAATTGGGGTACAGGTACGCAGTATTTT. It translates to CAWSVNWGTGTQYF.

The chain couples TRBV28 to TRBJ2-3; D remains ambiguous. The V end was cut by 5 bases, the J end by 4 bases, with 7 bases between. The CDR3 covers 12 residues. Germline CDR1 MDHEN, CDR2 SYDVKM. Written as DNA, the CDR3 is TGTGCCAGCAGTCTCTATTCAGATACGCAGTATTTT. Protein product: CASSLYSDTQYF.

Concerning this clonotype itself: It may be a read error: a sequence one base away is much more abundant. The gene calls are TRBV20-1 and TRBJ2-1, with a possible D match to TRBD2 (6 bases). Germline-derived CDR1 and CDR2 are DFQATT and SNEGSKA (reference sequence). The length of the CDR3 is 14 residues. Trimming pared 1 base from V and 8 bases from J, leaving 15 bases between. The CDR3 loop is CSARVGGGQDEQFF. The CDR3 nucleotides are TGCAGTGCTAGAGTCGGGGGTGGTCAGGATGAGCAGTTCTTC.

This clonotype was seen repeatedly, ten times or more. The CDR3 coding sequence is TGTGCCAGCAGCTTGGTGGGTGCGGGAGGGCCTGATGAGCAGTTCTTC. Its protein product is CASSLVGAGGPDEQFF. The chain has TRBV5-4 and TRBJ2-1; 9 bases agree with TRBD2. This CDR3 contains 16 residues. V trimming: 0 bases; J trimming: 8 bases; junction bases outside the gene matches: 9. From germline, CDR1 is SGHNT and CDR2 YYREEE (reference sequence).

The chain carries TRBV15 and TRBJ1-2; possibly TRBD1 for D (5 bases). The germline gives CDR1 LNHNV, CDR2 YYDKDF (reference sequence). The CDR3 consists of 16 residues. V was pared by 5 bases and J by 4 bases, with 20 bases between. For the CDR3, the DNA is TGTGCCACCAGCCTCACCTCACCTAGCGGGACCTATGGCTACACCTTC. It translates to CATSLTSPSGTYGYTF.

The chain recombines TRBV2 with TRBJ1-1, with 8 bases aligning to TRBD1. Trimming cost V 6 bases and J 0 bases; bases outside gene matches: 3. CDR3 length: 14 amino acids. The germline V gene has CDR1 SNHLY and CDR2 FYNNEI. The CDR3, as DNA: TGTGCCAGCAGGGCCAGGGGGCTGAACACTGAAGCTTTCTTT. Its protein is CASRARGLNTEAFF.

Of note for this clonotype: In this CDR3 the conserved last residue, phenylalanine or tryptophan, is missing, so a read error is likely. The chain employs TRBV2 and TRBJ1-1, with a possible D match to TRBD1 (6 bases). This CDR3 comprises 14 residues. Looked up from germline, CDR1 is SNHLY and CDR2 is FYNNEI. Trimming removed 7 bases at V and 0 bases at J, with 12 bases between. CDR3 DNA: TGTGCCAGCAAGACAACAGGGATGAACACTGAAGCTTTCCTT. Amino acids: CASKTTGMNTEAFL.

This rearrangement joins TRBV29-1 to TRBJ1-5, with 10 bases identical to TRBD1. Per the germline V gene, CDR1 is SQVTM and CDR2 is ANQGSEA. The CDR3 spans 14 residues. V shed 4 bases, J shed 5 bases, and the junction held 5 bases outside the gene matches. The CDR3 loop reads CSVVRDRGYQPQHF. Written as DNA, the CDR3 is TGCAGCGTTGTCCGGGACAGGGGTTATCAGCCCCAGCATTTT.

The chain combines TRBV20-1 with TRBJ1-2, with 10 bases lining up with TRBD1. CDR1 is DFQATT and CDR2 is SNEGSKA in the germline V gene (reference sequence). This CDR3 is built from 13 residues. J was trimmed by 8 bases and V by 4 bases; bases with no gene match: 7. The CDR3 here is CSAKGTGEYGYTF. CDR3 sequence (DNA): TGCAGTGCTAAAGGGACAGGGGAGTACGGCTACACCTTC.